The clone carrying this T cell receptor beta chain has a single count. The source of the sample is a study of blood T cell repertoires in COVID-19. Background on the study: Samples came from the United States, Italy and Spain, spanning acute and convalescent COVID-19. T cells, B-cell-depleted T cells, or PBMCs supplied cDNA or gDNA.

The CDR3 covers 14 residues. Germline V gene sequence: CDR1 SGHDN, CDR2 FVKESK. Germline trimming cut 5 bases from V and 7 bases from J; bases unmatched to any gene: 6. Source study methods: Reference gene primer amplification gave estimated nucleated cell counts. The method was immunoSEQ multiplex PCR; TCRdb's version includes in-frame clones alone and lacks a portion of them. The DNA was the basis for D and trimming; V, J and clone size are from that table. This table has approximately 100,000 clones, around four fifths appearing once. The J gene is TRBJ1-2, the V gene TRBV14; TRBD1 agrees at 11 bases. The sequence was collected from a man aged 65 to 85 with acute or convalescent COVID-19. The material sequenced was peripheral blood. This chain's CDR3 is CASSGQGAVGGYTF. The CDR3 DNA reads as TGTGCCAGCAGCGGACAGGGGGCGGTTGGTGGCTACACCTTC.